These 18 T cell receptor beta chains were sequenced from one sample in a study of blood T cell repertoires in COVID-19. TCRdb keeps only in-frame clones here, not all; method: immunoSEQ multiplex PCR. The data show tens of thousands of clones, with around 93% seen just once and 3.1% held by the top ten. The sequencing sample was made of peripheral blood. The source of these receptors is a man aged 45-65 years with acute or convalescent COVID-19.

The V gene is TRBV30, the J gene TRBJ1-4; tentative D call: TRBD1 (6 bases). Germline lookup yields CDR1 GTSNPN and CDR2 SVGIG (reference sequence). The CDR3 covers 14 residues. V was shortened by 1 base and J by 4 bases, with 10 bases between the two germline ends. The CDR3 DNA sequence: TGTGCCTGGAGTGCAGGGGCGGGTAATGAAAAACTGTTTTTT. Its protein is CAWSAGAGNEKLFF.

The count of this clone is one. The DNA of the CDR3 is TGTGCCAGCAGTGAAGGTACTAGCGGACTCACAGATACGCAGTATTTT. This codes for CASSEGTSGLTDTQYF. This chain connects TRBV2 to TRBJ2-3; 8 nucleotides align to TRBD2. There are 16 residues in the CDR3. Germline loops: CDR1 SNHLY, CDR2 FYNNEI. V shed 1 base, J shed 2 bases, and the junction held 5 bases outside the gene matches.

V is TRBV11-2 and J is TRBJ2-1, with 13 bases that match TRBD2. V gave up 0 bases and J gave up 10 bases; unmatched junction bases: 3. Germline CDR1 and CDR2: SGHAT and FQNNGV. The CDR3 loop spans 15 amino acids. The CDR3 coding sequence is TGTGCCAGCAGCTTAGAGGGGACTAGCGGGGCCGAGCAGTTCTTC. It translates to CASSLEGTSGAEQFF.

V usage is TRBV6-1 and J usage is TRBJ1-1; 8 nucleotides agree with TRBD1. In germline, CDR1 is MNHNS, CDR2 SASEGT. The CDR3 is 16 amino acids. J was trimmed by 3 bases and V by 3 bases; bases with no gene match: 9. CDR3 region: CASSEQGALGYTEAFF. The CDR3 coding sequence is TGTGCCAGCAGTGAGCAGGGGGCACTGGGGTACACTGAAGCTTTCTTT.

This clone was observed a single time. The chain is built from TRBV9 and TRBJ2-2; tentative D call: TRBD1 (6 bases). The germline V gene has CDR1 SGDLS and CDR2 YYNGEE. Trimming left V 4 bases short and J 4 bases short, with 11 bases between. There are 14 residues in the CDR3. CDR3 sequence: CASSPRGGTGELFF. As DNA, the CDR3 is TGTGCCAGCAGCCCCAGGGGCGGCACCGGGGAGCTGTTTTTT.

CDR3 in amino acids: CASSWDRGITGELFF. The CDR3 DNA reads as TGTGCCAGCAGCTGGGACAGGGGCATCACCGGGGAGCTGTTTTTT. This chain joins TRBV5-4 and TRBJ2-2; 10 bases line up with TRBD1. Germline loops: CDR1 SGHNT, CDR2 YYREEE (reference sequence). V lost 3 bases and J lost 4; bases outside the gene matches: 3. The length of the CDR3 is 15 residues.

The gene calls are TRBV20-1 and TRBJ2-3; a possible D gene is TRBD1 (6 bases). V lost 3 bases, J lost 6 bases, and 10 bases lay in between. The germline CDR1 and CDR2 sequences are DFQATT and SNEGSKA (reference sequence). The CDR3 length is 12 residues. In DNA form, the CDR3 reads TGCAGTGCTAGTCCTACAGGGGATACGCAGTATTTT. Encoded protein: CSASPTGDTQYF.

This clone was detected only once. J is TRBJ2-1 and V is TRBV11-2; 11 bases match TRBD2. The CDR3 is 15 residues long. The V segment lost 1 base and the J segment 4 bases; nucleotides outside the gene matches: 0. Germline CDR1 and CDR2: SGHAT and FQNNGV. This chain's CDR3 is CASSLGTSGYNEQFF. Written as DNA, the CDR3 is TGTGCCAGCAGCTTAGGGACTAGCGGGTACAATGAGCAGTTCTTC.

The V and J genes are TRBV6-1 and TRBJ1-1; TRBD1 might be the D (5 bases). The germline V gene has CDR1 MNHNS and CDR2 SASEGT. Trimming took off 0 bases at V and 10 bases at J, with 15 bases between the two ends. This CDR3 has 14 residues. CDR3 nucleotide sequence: TGTGCCAGCAGTGAAGCAGGGCGAAGGGGTGTAGCTTTCTTT. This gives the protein CASSEAGRRGVAFF.

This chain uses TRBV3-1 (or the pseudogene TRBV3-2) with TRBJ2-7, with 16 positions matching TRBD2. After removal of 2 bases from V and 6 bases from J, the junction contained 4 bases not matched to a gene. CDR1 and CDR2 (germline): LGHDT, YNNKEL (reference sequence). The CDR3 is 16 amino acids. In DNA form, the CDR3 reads TGTGCCAGCAGCCAATTCGGGACTAGCGGGGGGGGCGAGCAGTACTTC. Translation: CASSQFGTSGGGEQYF.

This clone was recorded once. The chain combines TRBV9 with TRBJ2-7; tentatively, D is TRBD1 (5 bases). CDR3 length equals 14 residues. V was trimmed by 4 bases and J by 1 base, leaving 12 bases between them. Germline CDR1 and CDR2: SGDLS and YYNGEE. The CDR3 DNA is TGTGCCAGCAGCCCCAGGGCGCAATCCTACGAGCAGTACTTC. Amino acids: CASSPRAQSYEQYF.

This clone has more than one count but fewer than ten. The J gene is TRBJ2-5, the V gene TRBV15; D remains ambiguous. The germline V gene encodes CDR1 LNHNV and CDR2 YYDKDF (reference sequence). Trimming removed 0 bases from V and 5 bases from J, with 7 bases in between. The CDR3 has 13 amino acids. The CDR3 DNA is TGTGCCACCAGCAGAGATAGTTTCGAGACCCAGTACTTC. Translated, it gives CATSRDSFETQYF.

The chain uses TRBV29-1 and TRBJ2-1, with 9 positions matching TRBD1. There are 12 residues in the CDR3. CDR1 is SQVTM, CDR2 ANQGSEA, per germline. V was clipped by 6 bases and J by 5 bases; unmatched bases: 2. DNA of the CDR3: TGCAGCGTCGACAGGGGGGACAATGAGCAGTTCTTC. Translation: CSVDRGDNEQFF.

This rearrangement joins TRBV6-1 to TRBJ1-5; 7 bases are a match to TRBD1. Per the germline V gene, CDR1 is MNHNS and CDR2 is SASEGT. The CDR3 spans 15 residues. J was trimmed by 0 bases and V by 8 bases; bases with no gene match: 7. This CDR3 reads CASQPGTASNQPQHF. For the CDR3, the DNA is TGTGCCAGCCAACCCGGGACAGCTAGCAATCAGCCCCAGCATTTT.

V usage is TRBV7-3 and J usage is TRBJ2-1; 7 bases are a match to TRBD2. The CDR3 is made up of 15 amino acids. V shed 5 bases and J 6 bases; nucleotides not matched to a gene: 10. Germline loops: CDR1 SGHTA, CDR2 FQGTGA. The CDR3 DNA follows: TGTGCCAGCAGCCCCGGCACTAGCGTAATCAATGAGCAGTTCTTC. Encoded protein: CASSPGTSVINEQFF.

CDR3: CASSRDRDSTEAFF. The DNA for the CDR3 is TGTGCCAGCTCACGGGACAGGGATAGTACTGAAGCTTTCTTT. The rearrangement uses TRBV18 and TRBJ1-1; 9 bases line up with TRBD1. CDR1 is KGHSH, CDR2 LQKENI, per germline. The CDR3 is 14 residues long. J gave up 5 bases and V 4 bases, and 5 bases lay outside the gene matches.

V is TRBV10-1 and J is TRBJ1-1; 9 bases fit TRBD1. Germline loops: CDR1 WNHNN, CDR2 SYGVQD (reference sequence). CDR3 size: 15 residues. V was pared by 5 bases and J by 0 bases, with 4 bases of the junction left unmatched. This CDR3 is CASSRDRAMNTEAFF. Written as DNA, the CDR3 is TGCGCCAGCAGTCGGGACAGGGCCATGAACACTGAAGCTTTCTTT.

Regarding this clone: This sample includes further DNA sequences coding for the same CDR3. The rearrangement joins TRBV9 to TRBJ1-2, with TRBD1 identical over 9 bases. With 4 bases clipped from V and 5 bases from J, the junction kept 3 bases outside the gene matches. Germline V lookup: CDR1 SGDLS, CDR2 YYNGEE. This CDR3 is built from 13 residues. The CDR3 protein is CASSPGTGYGYTF. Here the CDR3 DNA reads TGTGCCAGCAGCCCGGGGACAGGGTATGGCTACACCTTC.